This TCR beta chain was documented in a study of control samples from healthy donors and cancer patients. TCRdb keeps only in-frame clones here, not all; method: immunoSEQ multiplex PCR. The sample carries about 90,000 clones, 90% recorded once. This CDR3 region has 15 residues. With 3 bases clipped from V and 1 base from J, the junction kept 3 bases outside the gene matches. The germline V gene encodes CDR1 SGHDT and CDR2 YYEEEE. This sequence was found in a woman under 30 in good health. The sequenced sample was blood. The genes are TRBV5-6 and TRBJ1-1; the match to TRBD1 covers 10 bases. The CDR3 protein is CASSSRTGGNTEAFF. The DNA for the CDR3 is TGTGCCAGCAGCTCCAGGACAGGGGGGAACACTGAAGCTTTCTTT.